A single sample gave rise to the 22 T cell receptor beta chains below, sequenced in a study of blood T cells in healthy people across ages. For the second PCR, which ran for about 6 to 11 cycles, a sample-barcoded 5' primer and a J-beta primer mix were used. MiXCR, run by TCRdb on the 5' RACE reads, gives a single entry per CDR3 protein. The repertoire has 1 million or so distinct CDR3 sequences, 35% to 50% of them found once; the top ten carry approximately 17%. The sequenced sample was blood. The receptors stem from an older woman in good health.

The chain links TRBV20-1 to TRBJ1-5, with 8 bases fitting TRBD1. V lost 5 bases to trimming and J lost 2 bases; unmatched junction nucleotides: 5. Germline CDR1 DFQATT, CDR2 SNEGSKA (reference sequence). This CDR3 is built from 14 residues. The DNA of the CDR3 is TGCAGTGCTCCCAGGGGGCTCGGCAATCAGCCCCAGCATTTT. It encodes CSAPRGLGNQPQHF.

The chain joins TRBV5-1 to TRBJ1-1, with D unresolved. The CDR3 contains 15 residues. Trimming left V 0 bases short and J 1 base short, with 10 bases between. Per the germline V gene, CDR1 is SGHRS and CDR2 is YFSETQ. CDR3 DNA: TGCGCCAGCAGCTTGGATCCGATCAAGAACACTGAAGCTTTCTTT. Translating it yields CASSLDPIKNTEAFF.

The chain joins TRBV2 to TRBJ1-2; 7 bases map to TRBD1. The CDR3 covers 15 residues. The germline V gene encodes CDR1 SNHLY and CDR2 FYNNEI. The J segment lost 2 bases and the V segment lost 0 bases, leaving 3 bases of the junction unmatched. The CDR3 coding sequence is TGTGCCAGCAGTGAAGCCCCGACAGGGAACTATGGCTACACCTTC. Amino acid sequence: CASSEAPTGNYGYTF.

As for this clonotype: This may come from a read error, since a much larger clone is one base off. In DNA, the CDR3 is TGTGCCTGCAGTGAGGACAGGGGAGCCTACAATGAGCAGTTCTTC. Residues: CACSEDRGAYNEQFF. The rearrangement joins TRBV27 to TRBJ2-1; TRBD1 matches at 9 bases. The CDR3 is 15 amino acids. Germline CDR1 MNHEY, CDR2 SMNVEV (reference sequence).

The chain couples TRBV12-3 or TRBV12-4 to TRBJ2-1; 10 bases agree with TRBD2. CDR3 length: 15 residues. Unmatched junction bases numbered 6, after V lost 6 bases and J lost 4 bases. The CDR3 reads CASSYTSGVYNEQFF. The CDR3 DNA reads TGTGCCAGCAGCTATACTAGCGGGGTGTACAATGAGCAGTTCTTC.

This clonotype was detected many times. The chain combines TRBV4-2 with TRBJ1-2; TRBD1 is a possible D gene (5 bases). The germline CDR1 and CDR2 sequences are LGHNA and YNFKEQ. The CDR3 is 14 residues long. The ends were cut back, 0 bases at V and 3 bases at J, with 8 bases in the middle. The DNA of the CDR3 is TGTGCCAGCAGCCAAGAAGGGGTAGACTATGGCTACACCTTC. Its translation: CASSQEGVDYGYTF.

This clonotype was counted a few times. The genes are TRBV7-9 and TRBJ2-1; D is possibly TRBD2 (6 bases). This CDR3 has 14 amino acids. CDR1 is SEHNR and CDR2 is FQNEAQ in the germline V gene (reference sequence). Trimming pared 4 bases from V and 5 bases from J, leaving 12 bases between. CDR3 region: CASSYPRGNNEQFF. DNA of the CDR3: TGTGCCAGCAGCTACCCCCGGGGGAACAATGAGCAGTTCTTC.

The rearrangement joins TRBV3-1 to TRBJ2-1; TRBD1 might be the D (5 bases). Trimming shortened V by 3 bases and J by 9 bases, and 12 bases separated the two germline ends. Germline V gene lookup returns CDR1 LGHDT and CDR2 YNNKEL (reference sequence). This CDR3 is built from 13 residues. As DNA, the CDR3 is TGTGCCAGCAGCCAGAAATCTAGGGGTGAGCAGTTCTTC. As protein: CASSQKSRGEQFF.

The rearrangement links TRBV6-1 to TRBJ2-4, with TRBD2 matching 7 bases. The J call is in doubt because the DNA end fits TRBJ2-7 better. Per the germline V gene, CDR1 is MNHNS and CDR2 is SASEGT. CDR3 length: 14 residues. The CDR3 loop reads CASSEFLAEYEQYF. The CDR3 bases are TGTGCCAGCAGTGAATTTCTAGCGGAGTACGAGCAGTACTTC.

The chain carries TRBV7-9 and TRBJ1-2; D is unclear. The CDR3 covers 16 residues. In germline, CDR1 is SEHNR, CDR2 FQNEAQ (reference sequence). V was pared by 4 bases and J by 4 bases, with 19 bases between. As DNA, the CDR3 is TGTGCCAGCAGCTCTCTAGGGCGCAGTTCCATCTATGGCTACACCTTC. Its protein product is CASSSLGRSSIYGYTF.

This clonotype was recorded a few times. The chain employs TRBV6-1 and TRBJ2-3, with D unresolved. The CDR3 sequence is 13 residues long. Trimming pared 4 bases from V and 14 bases from J, leaving 19 bases between. Germline V lookup: CDR1 MNHNS, CDR2 SASEGT. The chain's CDR3 is CASSGRNGDLWYF. The CDR3 DNA reads TGTGCCAGCAGTGGCCGCAACGGAGATCTCTGGTATTTT.

The chain links TRBV3-1 to TRBJ2-4, with TRBD1 identical over 7 bases. The last part of the DNA fits TRBJ2-5 better; the J call may be wrong. Germline V gives CDR1 LGHDT, CDR2 YNNKEL (reference sequence). CDR3 length: 19 residues. CDR3 sequence: CASSPHRLSLNRGQETQYF. As DNA, the CDR3 is TGTGCCAGCAGCCCCCACCGACTTAGTCTCAACAGGGGACAAGAGACCCAGTACTTC.

The V and J genes are TRBV5-4 and TRBJ2-1, with D unresolved. This CDR3 has 14 amino acids. V shed 4 bases and J shed 4 bases, with 12 bases lying between them. From germline, CDR1 is SGHNT and CDR2 YYREEE (reference sequence). DNA of the CDR3: TGTGCCAGCAGCGTGGTGGGGTCTTACAATGAGCAGTTCTTC. Amino acids: CASSVVGSYNEQFF.

The chain combines TRBV20-1 with TRBJ2-1, with 7 bases lining up with TRBD2. Germline trimming cut 2 bases from V and 5 bases from J; bases unmatched to any gene: 21. The length of the CDR3 is 19 residues. Per the germline V gene, CDR1 is DFQATT and CDR2 is SNEGSKA (reference sequence). CDR3 coding DNA: TGCAGTGCTAGACGGCTCCGGCCAAGGGGCGGGACTACGAACAATGAGCAGTTCTTC. Its protein is CSARRLRPRGGTTNNEQFF.

This chain joins TRBV20-1 and TRBJ2-7; TRBD1 matches at 8 bases. Germline values: CDR1 DFQATT, CDR2 SNEGSKA (reference sequence). There are 12 residues in the CDR3. V lost 2 bases to trimming and J lost 5 bases; unmatched junction nucleotides: 2. The CDR3, as DNA: TGCAGTGCTAGACAGGACAGGGACGAGCAGTACTTC. Protein product: CSARQDRDEQYF.

This clonotype was detected only a few times. The chain links TRBV6-2 or TRBV6-3 to TRBJ2-1; the match to TRBD2 covers 9 bases. This CDR3 is 17 amino acids long. V shed 2 bases and J 0 bases; nucleotides not matched to a gene: 5. Per germline, CDR1 MNHEY and CDR2 SVGEGT. CDR3 DNA sequence: TGTGCCAGCAGTTACCCCTTTAGCGGGAGCTCCTACAATGAGCAGTTCTTC. Amino acids: CASSYPFSGSSYNEQFF.

The gene calls are TRBV10-3 and TRBJ2-2, with D tentatively TRBD1 or TRBD2 (5 bases each). V gave up 2 bases and J gave up 2 bases, with 18 bases separating them. The CDR3 totals 18 residues. CDR1 and CDR2 (germline): ENHRY, SYGVKD. The CDR3 sequence is CAISERGSTGSNTGELFF. In nucleotides, the CDR3 is TGTGCCATCAGTGAGAGGGGCTCGACGGGAAGCAACACCGGGGAGCTGTTTTTT.

This clonotype was seen only a few times. V is TRBV7-8 and J is TRBJ2-3; 8 bases are shared with TRBD2. Germline CDR1 and CDR2: SGHVS and FQNEAQ. Losses at the gene ends were 5 bases for V and 4 bases for J; bases not matched to a gene: 14. The CDR3 is 17 residues long. CDR3 sequence (DNA): TGTGCCAGCAGCCCCAGGAAAGCGGGAGTAGCCCCAGATACGCAGTATTTT. It is translated as CASSPRKAGVAPDTQYF.

The CDR3 nucleotides read TGTGCCAGCAGCGTTACAGGGGAGTCCTACAATGAGCAGTTCTTC. The encoded protein is CASSVTGESYNEQFF. This chain uses TRBV9 with TRBJ2-1; the match to TRBD1 covers 7 bases. Germline assignment: CDR1 SGDLS and CDR2 YYNGEE. Unmatched junction bases numbered 3, after V lost 2 bases and J lost 1 base. The CDR3 runs 15 residues.

Only a few counts were recorded for this clonotype. The gene calls are TRBV20-1 and TRBJ2-1; D gene ambiguous. CDR3 size: 12 residues. CDR1 and CDR2 (germline): DFQATT, SNEGSKA (reference sequence). Between the trimmed V and J ends, which lost 5 bases and 5 bases, there was a span of 10 bases. CDR3 region: CSAGTKNNEQFF. In DNA, the CDR3 is TGCAGTGCTGGAACTAAAAACAATGAGCAGTTCTTC.

To note about this clonotype: This may arise from a read error, as a much more abundant clone is one base away. The chain recombines TRBV29-1 with TRBJ2-7; 8 nucleotides agree with TRBD2. Trimming took 4 bases from V and 3 from J; bases not matched to a gene: 8. The CDR3 is made up of 14 amino acids. CDR1 is SQVTM, CDR2 ANQGSEA, per germline. The CDR3 nucleotides are TGCAGCGTTGTAGTTCTAGCGGGCTACTACGAGCAGTACTTC. Translated: CSVVVLAGYYEQYF.

The chain links TRBV9 to TRBJ2-3; 10 nucleotides line up with TRBD2. CDR1 SGDLS and CDR2 YYNGEE come from the germline V gene. V trimming: 4 bases; J trimming: 4 bases; junction bases outside the gene matches: 3. CDR3 length: 14 amino acids. The CDR3 nucleotides read TGTGCCAGCAGCCCCACTAGCGGGGCAGATACGCAGTATTTT. Translating it yields CASSPTSGADTQYF.